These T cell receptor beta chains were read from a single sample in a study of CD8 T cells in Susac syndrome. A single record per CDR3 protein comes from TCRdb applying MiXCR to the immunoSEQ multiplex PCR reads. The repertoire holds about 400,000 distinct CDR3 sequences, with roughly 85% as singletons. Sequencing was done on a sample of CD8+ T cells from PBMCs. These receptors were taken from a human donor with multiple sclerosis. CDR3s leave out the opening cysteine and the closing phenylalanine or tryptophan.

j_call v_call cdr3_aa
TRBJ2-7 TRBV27 ASSQRRAALYEQY
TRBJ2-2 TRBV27 ASESSTGELF
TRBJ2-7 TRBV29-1 STRLAGDGEQY
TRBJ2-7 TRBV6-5 ASSYSSGGASPSYEQY
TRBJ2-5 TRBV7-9 ASSTTREPQETQY
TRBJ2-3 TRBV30 AWSDPQLDADTQY
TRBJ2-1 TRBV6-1 ASRQGLMSNEQF
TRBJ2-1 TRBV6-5 ASRPTSGYNEQF
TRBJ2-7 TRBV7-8 ASRNWDRGPYEQY
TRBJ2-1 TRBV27 ASSHAVRGDEQF
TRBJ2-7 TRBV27 ASSLSGQKYSYEQY
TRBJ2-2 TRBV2 ASTDRGTTGELF
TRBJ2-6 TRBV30 AWSPTPPLAGANVLT
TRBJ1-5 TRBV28 ASRPDRSNQPQH
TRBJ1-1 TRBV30 AWSVGGGTEAF
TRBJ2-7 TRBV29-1 SVVAGNEQY
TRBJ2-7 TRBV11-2 ASSAPDRGYEQY
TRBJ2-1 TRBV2 ASSPTYSSYNEQF
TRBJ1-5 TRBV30 AWSVGQGASNQPQH
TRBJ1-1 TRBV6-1 ASSEQGYTEAF
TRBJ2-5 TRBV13 ASEGTQY
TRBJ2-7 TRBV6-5 ASSFPGTGDEQY
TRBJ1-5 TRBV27 ASSRTVDGNQPQH
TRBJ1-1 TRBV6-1 ASRTAALLTEAF
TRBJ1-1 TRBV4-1 ASSPRIDPNTEAF
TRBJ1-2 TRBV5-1 ASSLVRGSDYGYT
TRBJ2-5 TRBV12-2 ASRLEGEETQY
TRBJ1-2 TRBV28 ASSFRTGQNYGYT
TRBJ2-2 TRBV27 ARTRSPGQYTGELF
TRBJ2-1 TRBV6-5 ASSYRGQGARF
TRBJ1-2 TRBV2 ASRSGTGIGYT
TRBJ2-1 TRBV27 ASSGVNEQF
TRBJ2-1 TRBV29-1 SAGDYNEQF
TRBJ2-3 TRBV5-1 ASSFFKDSSTDTQY
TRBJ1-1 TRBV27 ASGRGLTEAF
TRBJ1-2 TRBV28 ASSLELGGFGYGYT
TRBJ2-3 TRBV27 ASSPGWQGANTQY
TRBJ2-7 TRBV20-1 SARVTGTGGYEQY
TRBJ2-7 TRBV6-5 ASSYLEDRAGYEQY
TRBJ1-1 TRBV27 ASSLQGTEAF
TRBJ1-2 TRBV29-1 SVEAPGQLNYGYT
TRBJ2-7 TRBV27 ASSSPSSYEQY
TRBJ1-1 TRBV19 ASSGFRTF
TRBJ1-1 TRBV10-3 AISESAGQNTEAF
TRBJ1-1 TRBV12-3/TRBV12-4 ASRLTGSRLENTEAF
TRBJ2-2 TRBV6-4 ASSDGAGELF
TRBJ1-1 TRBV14 ASSQLQNMNTEAF